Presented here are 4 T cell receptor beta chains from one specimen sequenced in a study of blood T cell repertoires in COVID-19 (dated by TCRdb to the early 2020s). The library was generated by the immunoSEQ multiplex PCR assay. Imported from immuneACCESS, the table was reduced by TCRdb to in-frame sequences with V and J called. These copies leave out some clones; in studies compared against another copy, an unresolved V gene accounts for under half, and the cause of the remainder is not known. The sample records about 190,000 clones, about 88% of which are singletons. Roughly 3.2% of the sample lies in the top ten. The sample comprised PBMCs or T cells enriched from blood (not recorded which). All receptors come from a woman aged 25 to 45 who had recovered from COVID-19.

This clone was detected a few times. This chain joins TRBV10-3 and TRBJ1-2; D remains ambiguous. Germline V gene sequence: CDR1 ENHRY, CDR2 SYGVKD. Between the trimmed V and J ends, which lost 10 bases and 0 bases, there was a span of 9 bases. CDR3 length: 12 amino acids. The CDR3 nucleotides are TGTGCCACCCGAGACTCTAACTATGGCTACACCTTC. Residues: CATRDSNYGYTF.

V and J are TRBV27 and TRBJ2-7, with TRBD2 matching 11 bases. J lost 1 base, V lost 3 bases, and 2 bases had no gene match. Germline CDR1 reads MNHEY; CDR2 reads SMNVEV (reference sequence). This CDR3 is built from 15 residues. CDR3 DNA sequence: TGTGCCAGCAGTTTGGTAGCGGGGGGGTCCTACGAGCAGTACGTC. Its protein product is CASSLVAGGSYEQYV.

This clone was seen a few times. The CDR3 bases are TGTGCCAGCAGCCAGGTACAGGGGGCAGGTGGCTACACCTTC. This codes for CASSQVQGAGGYTF. The rearrangement uses TRBV3-1 (or the pseudogene TRBV3-2) and TRBJ1-2, with 9 bases fitting TRBD1. CDR1 and CDR2 from the germline V gene are LGHDT and YNNKEL (reference sequence). V shed 3 bases, J shed 7 bases, and the junction held 6 bases outside the gene matches. The CDR3 is made up of 14 amino acids.

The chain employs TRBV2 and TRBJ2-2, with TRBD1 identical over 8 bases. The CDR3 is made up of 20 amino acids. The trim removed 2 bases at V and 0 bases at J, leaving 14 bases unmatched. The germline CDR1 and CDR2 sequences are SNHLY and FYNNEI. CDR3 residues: CASSEPLRTGPLANTGELFF. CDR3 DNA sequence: TGTGCCAGCAGTGAACCGCTTCGGACAGGGCCTCTTGCGAACACCGGGGAGCTGTTTTTT. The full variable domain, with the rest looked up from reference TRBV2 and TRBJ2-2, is EPEVTQTPSHQVTQMGQEVILRCVPISNHLYFYWYRQILGQKVEFLVSFYNNEISEKSEIFDDQFSVERPDGSNFTLKIRSTKLEDSAMYFCASSEPLRTGPLANTGELFFGEGSRLTVL.